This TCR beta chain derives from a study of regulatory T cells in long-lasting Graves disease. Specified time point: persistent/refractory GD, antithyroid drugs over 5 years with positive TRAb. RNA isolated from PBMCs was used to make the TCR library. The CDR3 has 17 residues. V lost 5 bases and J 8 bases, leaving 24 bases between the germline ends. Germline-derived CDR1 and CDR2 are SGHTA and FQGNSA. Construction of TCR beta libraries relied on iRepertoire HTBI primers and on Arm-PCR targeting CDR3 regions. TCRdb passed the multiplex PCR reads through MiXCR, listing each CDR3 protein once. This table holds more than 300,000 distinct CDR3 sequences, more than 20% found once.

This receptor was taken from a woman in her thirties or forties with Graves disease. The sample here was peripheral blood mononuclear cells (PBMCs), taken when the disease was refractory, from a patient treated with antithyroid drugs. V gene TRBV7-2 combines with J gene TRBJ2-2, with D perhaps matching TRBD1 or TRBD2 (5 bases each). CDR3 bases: TGTGCCAGCAGCCGAGCCGGGACCCCAACAACTCGGGGGGAGCTGTTTTTT. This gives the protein CASSRAGTPTTRGELFF.